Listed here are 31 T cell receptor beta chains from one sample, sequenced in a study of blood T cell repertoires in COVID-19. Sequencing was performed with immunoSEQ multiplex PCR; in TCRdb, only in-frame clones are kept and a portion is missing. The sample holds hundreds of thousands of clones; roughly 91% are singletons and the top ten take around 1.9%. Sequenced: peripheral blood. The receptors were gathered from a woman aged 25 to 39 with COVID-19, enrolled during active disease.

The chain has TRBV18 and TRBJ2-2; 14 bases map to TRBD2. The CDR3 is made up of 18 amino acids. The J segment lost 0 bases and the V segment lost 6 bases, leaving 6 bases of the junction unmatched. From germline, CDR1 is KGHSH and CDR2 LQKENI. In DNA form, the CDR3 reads TGTGCCAGCTCGCCAGGGACTAGCGGGGGCCCGAACACCGGGGAGCTGTTTTTT. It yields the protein CASSPGTSGGPNTGELFF. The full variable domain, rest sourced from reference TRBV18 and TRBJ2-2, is NAGVMQNPRHLVRRRGQEARLRCSPMKGHSHVYWYRQLPEEGLKFMVYLQKENIIDESGMPKERFSAEFPKEGPSILRIQQVVRGDSAAYFCASSPGTSGGPNTGELFFGEGSRLTVL.

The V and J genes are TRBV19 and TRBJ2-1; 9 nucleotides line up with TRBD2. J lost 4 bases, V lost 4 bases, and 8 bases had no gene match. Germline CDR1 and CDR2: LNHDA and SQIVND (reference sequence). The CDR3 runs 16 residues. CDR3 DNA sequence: TGTGCCAGTAGTACCCCCTCTAGCGGGAAGTACAATGAGCAGTTCTTC. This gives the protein CASSTPSSGKYNEQFF.

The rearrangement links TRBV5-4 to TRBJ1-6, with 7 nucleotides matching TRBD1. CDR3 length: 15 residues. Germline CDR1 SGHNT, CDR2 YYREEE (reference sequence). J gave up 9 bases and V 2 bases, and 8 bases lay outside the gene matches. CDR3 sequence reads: CASSFGDRVASPLHF. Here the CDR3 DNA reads TGTGCCAGCAGCTTTGGTGACAGGGTGGCTTCACCCCTCCACTTT. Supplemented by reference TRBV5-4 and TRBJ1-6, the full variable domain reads ETGVTQSPTHLIKTRGQQVTLRCSSQSGHNTVSWYQQALGQGPQFIFQYYREEENGRGNFPPRFSGLQFPNYSSELNVNALELDDSALYLCASSFGDRVASPLHFGNGTRLTVT.

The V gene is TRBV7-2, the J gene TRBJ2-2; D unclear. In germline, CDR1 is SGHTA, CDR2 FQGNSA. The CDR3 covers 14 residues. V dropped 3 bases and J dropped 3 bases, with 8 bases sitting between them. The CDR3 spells CASSFIRDTGELFF. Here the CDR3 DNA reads TGTGCCAGCAGCTTTATACGGGACACCGGGGAGCTGTTTTTT.

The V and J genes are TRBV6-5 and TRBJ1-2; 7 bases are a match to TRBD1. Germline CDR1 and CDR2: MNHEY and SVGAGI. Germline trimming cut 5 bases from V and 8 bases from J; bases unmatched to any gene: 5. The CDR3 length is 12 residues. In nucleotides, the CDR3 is TGTGCCAGCAGTAGGACAGGCGGGGGCTACACCTTC. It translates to CASSRTGGGYTF.

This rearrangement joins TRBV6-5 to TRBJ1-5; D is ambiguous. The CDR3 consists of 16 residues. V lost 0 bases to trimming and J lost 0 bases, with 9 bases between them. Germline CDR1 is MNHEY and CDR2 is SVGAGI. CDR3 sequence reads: CASSYSISVSNQPQHF. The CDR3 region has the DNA TGTGCCAGCAGTTACTCGATCTCGGTTAGCAATCAGCCCCAGCATTTT.

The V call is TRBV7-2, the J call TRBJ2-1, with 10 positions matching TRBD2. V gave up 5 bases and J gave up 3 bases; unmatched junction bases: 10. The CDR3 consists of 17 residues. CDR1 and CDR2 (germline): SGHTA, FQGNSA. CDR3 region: CASSELAGSLVYNEQFF. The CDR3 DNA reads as TGTGCCAGCAGCGAACTAGCGGGGTCTCTCGTCTACAATGAGCAGTTCTTC.

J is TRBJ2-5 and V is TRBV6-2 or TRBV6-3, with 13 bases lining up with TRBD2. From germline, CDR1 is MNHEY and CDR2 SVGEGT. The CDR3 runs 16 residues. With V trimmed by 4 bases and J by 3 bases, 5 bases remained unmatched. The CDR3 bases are TGTGCCAGCAGTTTGACTAGCGGGGGGCTGAAAGAGACCCAGTACTTC. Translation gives CASSLTSGGLKETQYF.

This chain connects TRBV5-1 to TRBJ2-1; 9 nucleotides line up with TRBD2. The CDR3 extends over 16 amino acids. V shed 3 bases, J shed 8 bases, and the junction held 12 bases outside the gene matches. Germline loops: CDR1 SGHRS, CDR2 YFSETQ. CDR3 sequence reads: CASSSLAGGLGDEQFF. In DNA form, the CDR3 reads TGCGCCAGCAGCTCGCTGGCGGGGGGGCTGGGGGATGAGCAGTTCTTC.

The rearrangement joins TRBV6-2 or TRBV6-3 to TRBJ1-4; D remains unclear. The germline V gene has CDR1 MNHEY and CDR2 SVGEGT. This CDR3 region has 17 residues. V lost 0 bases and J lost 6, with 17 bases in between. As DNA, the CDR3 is TGTGCCAGCAGTTACTCGAGTCTCCACAGCTCCGATGAAAAACTGTTTTTT. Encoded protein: CASSYSSLHSSDEKLFF.

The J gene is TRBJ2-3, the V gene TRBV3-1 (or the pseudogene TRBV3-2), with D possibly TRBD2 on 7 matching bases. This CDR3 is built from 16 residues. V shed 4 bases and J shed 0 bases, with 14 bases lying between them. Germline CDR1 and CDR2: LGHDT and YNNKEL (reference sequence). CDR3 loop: CASSRGGGVSTDTQYF. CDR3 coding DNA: TGTGCCAGCAGCCGTGGCGGGGGCGTTAGCACAGATACGCAGTATTTT.

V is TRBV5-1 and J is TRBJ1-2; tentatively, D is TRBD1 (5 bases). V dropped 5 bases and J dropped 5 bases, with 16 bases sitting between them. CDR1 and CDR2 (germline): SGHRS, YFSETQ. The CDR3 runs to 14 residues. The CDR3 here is CASRKAGGVYGYTF. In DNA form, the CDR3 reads TGCGCCAGCAGGAAAGCCGGAGGGGTATATGGCTACACCTTC.

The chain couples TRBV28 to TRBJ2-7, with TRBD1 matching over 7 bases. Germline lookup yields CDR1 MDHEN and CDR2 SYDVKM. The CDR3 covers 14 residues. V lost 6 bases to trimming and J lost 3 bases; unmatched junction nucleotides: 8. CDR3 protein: CASRRQGTYYEQYV. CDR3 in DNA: TGTGCCAGCAGGCGACAGGGTACCTACTACGAGCAGTACGTC.

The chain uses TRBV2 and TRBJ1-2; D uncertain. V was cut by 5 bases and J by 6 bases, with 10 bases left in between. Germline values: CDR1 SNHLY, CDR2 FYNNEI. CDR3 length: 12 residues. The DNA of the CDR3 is TGTGCCAGCAGTCCGCGGGTGGATGGCTACACCTTC. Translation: CASSPRVDGYTF.

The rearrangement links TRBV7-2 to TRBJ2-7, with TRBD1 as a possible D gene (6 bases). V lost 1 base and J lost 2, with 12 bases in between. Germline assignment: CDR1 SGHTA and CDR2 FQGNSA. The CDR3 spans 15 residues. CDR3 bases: TGTGCCAGCAGCTTAGTGGACAGCAGTCCCTACGAGCAGTACTTC. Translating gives CASSLVDSSPYEQYF.

The CDR3 nucleotides are TGTGCCACCAGCTGGCAGGGTAACGAAAAACTGTTTTTT. It yields the protein CATSWQGNEKLFF. The rearrangement uses TRBV15 and TRBJ1-4; TRBD1 might be the D (5 bases). The V end lost 5 bases, the J end lost 8 bases, and 12 bases lay between the germline ends. Germline CDR1 LNHNV, CDR2 YYDKDF (reference sequence). The CDR3 is made up of 13 amino acids.

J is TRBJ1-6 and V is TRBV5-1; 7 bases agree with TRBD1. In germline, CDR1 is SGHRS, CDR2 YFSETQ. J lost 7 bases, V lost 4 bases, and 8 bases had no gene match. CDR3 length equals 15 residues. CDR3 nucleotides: TGCGCCAGCAGCCAACGGCGGGACAGAAATTCACCCCTCCACTTT. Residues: CASSQRRDRNSPLHF. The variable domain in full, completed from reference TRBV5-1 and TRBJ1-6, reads KAGVTQTPRYLIKTRGQQVTLSCSPISGHRSVSWYQQTPGQGLQFLFEYFSETQRNKGNFPGRFSGRQFSNSRSEMNVSTLELGDSALYLCASSQRRDRNSPLHFGNGTRLTVT.

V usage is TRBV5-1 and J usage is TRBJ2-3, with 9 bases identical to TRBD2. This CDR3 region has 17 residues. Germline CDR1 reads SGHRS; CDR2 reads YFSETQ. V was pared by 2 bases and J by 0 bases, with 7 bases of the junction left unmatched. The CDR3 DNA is TGCGCCAGCAGCTTAAGCGGGGGGCGTACTAGCACAGATACGCAGTATTTT. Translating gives CASSLSGGRTSTDTQYF.

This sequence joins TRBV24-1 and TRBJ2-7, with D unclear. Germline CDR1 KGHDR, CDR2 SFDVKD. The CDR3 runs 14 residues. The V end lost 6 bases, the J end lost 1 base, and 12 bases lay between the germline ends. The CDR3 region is CATSSGSASYEQYF. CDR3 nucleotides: TGTGCCACCAGTTCCGGGTCCGCTTCCTACGAGCAGTACTTC.

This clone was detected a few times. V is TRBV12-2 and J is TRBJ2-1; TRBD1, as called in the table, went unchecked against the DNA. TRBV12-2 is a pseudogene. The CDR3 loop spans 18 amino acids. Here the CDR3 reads CASRLDFPGQGEANEQFF. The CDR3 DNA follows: TGTGCAAGTCGCTTAGATTTCCCCGGACAGGGAGAGGCTAATGAGCAGTTCTTC.

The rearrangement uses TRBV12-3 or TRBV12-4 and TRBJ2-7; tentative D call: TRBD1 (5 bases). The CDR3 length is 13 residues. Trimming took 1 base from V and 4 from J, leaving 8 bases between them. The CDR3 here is CASSLVYRYEQYF. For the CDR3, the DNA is TGTGCCAGCAGTTTAGTATACAGGTACGAGCAGTACTTC.

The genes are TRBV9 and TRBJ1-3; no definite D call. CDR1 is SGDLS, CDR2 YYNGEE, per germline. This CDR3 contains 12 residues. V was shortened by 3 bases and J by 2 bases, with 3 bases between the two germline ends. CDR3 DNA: TGTGCCAGCAGCGCAGCTGGAAACACCATATATTTT. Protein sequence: CASSAAGNTIYF.

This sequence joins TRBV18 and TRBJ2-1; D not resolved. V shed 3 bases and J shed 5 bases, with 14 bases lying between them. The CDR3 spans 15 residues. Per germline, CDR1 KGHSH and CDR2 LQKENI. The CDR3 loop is CASSPSRRKDNEQFF. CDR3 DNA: TGTGCCAGCTCACCCTCGCGGAGAAAGGACAATGAGCAGTTCTTC.

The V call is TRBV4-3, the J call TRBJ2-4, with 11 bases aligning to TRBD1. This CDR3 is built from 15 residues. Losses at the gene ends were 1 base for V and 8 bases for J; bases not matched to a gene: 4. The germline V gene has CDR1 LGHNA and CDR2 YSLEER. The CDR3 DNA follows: TGCGCCAGCAGCCAAGGTCGGACAGGGGGCGACATTCAGTACTTC. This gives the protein CASSQGRTGGDIQYF.

CDR3 bases: TGTGCCAGTACCGGGACAGGCCCTTCACCCCTCCACTTT. It yields the protein CASTGTGPSPLHF. The gene calls are TRBV19 and TRBJ1-6; 8 bases agree with TRBD1. Germline assignment: CDR1 LNHDA and CDR2 SQIVND (reference sequence). The J segment lost 9 bases and the V segment lost 7 bases, leaving 5 bases of the junction unmatched. CDR3 length: 13 amino acids.

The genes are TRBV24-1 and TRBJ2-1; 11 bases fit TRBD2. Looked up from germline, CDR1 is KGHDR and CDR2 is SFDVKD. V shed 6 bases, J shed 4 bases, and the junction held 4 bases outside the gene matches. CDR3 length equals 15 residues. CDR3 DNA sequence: TGTGCCACCAGTTCAGGGACTAGCGGTTACAATGAGCAGTTCTTC. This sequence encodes CATSSGTSGYNEQFF.

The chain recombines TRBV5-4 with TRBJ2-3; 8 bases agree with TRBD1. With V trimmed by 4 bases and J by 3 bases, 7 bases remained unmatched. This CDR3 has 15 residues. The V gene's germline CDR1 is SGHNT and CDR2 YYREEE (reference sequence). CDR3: CASSQGASVTDTQYF. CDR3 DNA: TGTGCCAGCAGCCAGGGGGCTTCGGTAACAGATACGCAGTATTTT.

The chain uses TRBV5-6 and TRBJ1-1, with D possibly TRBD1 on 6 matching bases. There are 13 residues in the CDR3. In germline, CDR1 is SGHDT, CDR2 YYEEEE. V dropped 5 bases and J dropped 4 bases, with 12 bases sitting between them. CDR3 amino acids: CASSRTGTTEAFF. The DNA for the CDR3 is TGTGCCAGCAGTCGTACAGGGACCACTGAAGCTTTCTTT.

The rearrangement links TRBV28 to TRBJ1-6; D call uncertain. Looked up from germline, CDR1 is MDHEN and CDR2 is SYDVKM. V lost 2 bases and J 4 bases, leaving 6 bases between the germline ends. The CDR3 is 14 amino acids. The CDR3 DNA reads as TGTGCCAGCAGTTTAGTGGCTTATAATTCACCCCTCCACTTT. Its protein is CASSLVAYNSPLHF.

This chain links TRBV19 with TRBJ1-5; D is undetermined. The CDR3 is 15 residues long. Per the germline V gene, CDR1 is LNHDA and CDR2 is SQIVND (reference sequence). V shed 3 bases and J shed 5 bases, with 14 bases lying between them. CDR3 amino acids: CASSMGSGVYQPQHF. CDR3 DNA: TGTGCCAGTAGTATGGGGTCCGGGGTTTATCAGCCCCAGCATTTT.

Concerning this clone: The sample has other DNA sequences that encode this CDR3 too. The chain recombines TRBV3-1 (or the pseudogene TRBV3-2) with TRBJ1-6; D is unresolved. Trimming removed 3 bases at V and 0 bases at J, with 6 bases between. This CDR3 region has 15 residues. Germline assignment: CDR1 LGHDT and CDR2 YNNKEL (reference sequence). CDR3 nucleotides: TGTGCCAGCAGCCAGGGGAGCTCCTATAATTCACCCCTCCACTTT. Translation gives CASSQGSSYNSPLHF.